Detailed here is one TCR beta chain. Its antigen is as yet unknown. These data come from a study of OX40 agonist ivuxolimab in advanced cancers. Study details: A mean age of roughly 60 years, range about 20 to 79, was recorded, and around 85% were male. Findings and caveats of the study: Among the nonresponders, some also had low normalized T-cell clonal expansion. On average, CD8+ T cells had more expanded clones than CD4+.

The germline gives CDR1 MDHEN, CDR2 SYDVKM. The CDR3 loop spans 16 amino acids. Between the trimmed V and J ends, which lost 5 bases and 0 bases, there was a span of 14 bases. TCRdb keeps only in-frame clones here, not all; method: immunoSEQ multiplex PCR. Of about 42,000 clones listed, approximately 83% are singletons. This sample comprised CD4+ or CD8+ T cells sorted from blood, obtained in a trial of the OX40 agonist ivuxolimab. The receptor comes from an adult with an advanced solid tumor such as melanoma, head and neck, liver or kidney cancer. V and J are TRBV28 and TRBJ1-3, with D hard to call. The CDR3 DNA is TGTGCCAGCAGTACCCCGTCACGGGGCTCTGGAAACACCATATATTTT. Translated: CASSTPSRGSGNTIYF. The variable domain in full, completed from reference TRBV28 and TRBJ1-3, reads DVKVTQSSRYLVKRTGEKVFLECVQDMDHENMFWYRQDPGLGLRLIYFSYDVKMKEKGDIPEGYSVSREKKERFSLILESASTNQTSMYLCASSTPSRGSGNTIYFGEGSWLTVV.